A selection of T cell receptor beta chains follows, all from one sample in a study of PD-1 blockade in classical Hodgkin lymphoma. Only in-frame clones appear in the TCRdb table, and some are missing; sequencing was by immunoSEQ multiplex PCR. There are tens of thousands of clones in the sample; about four fifths occur only once, and 20% to 25% lies in the top ten. Specimen: peripheral blood mononuclear cells (PBMCs), collected before the fourth cycle of nivolumab. Every receptor here comes from a human donor with classical Hodgkin lymphoma. CDR3s leave out the opening cysteine and the closing phenylalanine or tryptophan. D genes are given only for firm matches.

TRBV10-1,.,TRBJ2-1,ASSESGAEGNEQF
TRBV27,.,TRBJ2-2,ASRTPATGELF
TRBV19,TRBD1,TRBJ1-2,ASQGEAHGYT
TRBV19,TRBD1,TRBJ1-3,ASSTGTGFSGNTIY
TRBV29-1,.,TRBJ2-7,SAPGLQAGEQY
TRBV6-5,.,TRBJ2-3,ASSYPWPTTTQY
TRBV5-1,.,TRBJ1-1,ASSSQDLDTEAF
TRBV5-6,TRBD1,TRBJ1-1,ASSPLMTGGNTEAF
TRBV5-5,TRBD1,TRBJ2-5,ASSLDRGYGTQY
TRBV6-1,.,TRBJ1-3,ASSDAGQSRNTIY
TRBV5-6,TRBD2,TRBJ2-3,ASSPGGPVTDTQY
TRBV5-1,TRBD1,TRBJ2-1,ASSLEGTGVYEQF
TRBV28,.,TRBJ1-1,ASRIRRMIMNTEAF
TRBV19,.,TRBJ1-1,ASLWAGGEAF
TRBV5-4,TRBD2,TRBJ2-1,ASSPAGAGSPREQF
TRBV5-1,.,TRBJ1-5,ASSLGTLSSNQPQH
TRBV7-2,.,TRBJ2-2,ASSLGPGSEELF
TRBV19,TRBD2,TRBJ2-7,ASSIGASGGMYEQY
TRBV2,.,TRBJ2-2,ASSDTRAGELF
TRBV6-1,.,TRBJ1-3,ASSLGNTIY
TRBV18,.,TRBJ1-3,ASSLAKQGAGNTIY
TRBV5-4,TRBD1,TRBJ2-1,ASGGTGGEQF
TRBV2,.,TRBJ1-1,ASSPTDRNTEAF
TRBV30,.,TRBJ1-1,AWKKRERDRRAF
TRBV30,TRBD2,TRBJ2-1,AWTTGLAGYNEQF
TRBV7-3,.,TRBJ2-3,ASSSGTSTDTQY
TRBV11-2,TRBD2,TRBJ2-1,ASSFSVAAGVEQF
TRBV10-3,TRBD2,TRBJ2-1,ATTGGYNEQF
TRBV19,.,TRBJ1-1,ASSNFWNTEAF
TRBV6-5,TRBD2,TRBJ2-7,ASSSAGREGIDEQY
TRBV27,.,TRBJ1-4,ASSLSRADPNEKLF
TRBV25-1,TRBD1,TRBJ2-5,ASSESGQGGTQY
TRBV5-1,.,TRBJ1-4,ASSLGGNGEKLF
TRBV9,TRBD1,TRBJ1-6,ASRYTGGGSPLH
TRBV20-1,.,TRBJ2-5,SARDPPTQY
TRBV10-3,.,TRBJ1-2,AISEGPPGYGYT
TRBV27,TRBD1,TRBJ1-1,ASSLSGQMNTEAF
TRBV11-3,TRBD2,TRBJ2-1,ASSPGQRGESSYNEQF
TRBV30,.,TRBJ1-5,AWTGTQNQPQH
TRBV27,.,TRBJ2-1,ASKRGRYNNEQF
TRBV5-6,.,TRBJ1-5,ASSLQGHQPQH
TRBV6-5,.,TRBJ2-2,ASGRGKGNTGELF
TRBV19,.,TRBJ2-5,ASTDPGVRETQY
TRBV30,.,TRBJ1-3,AWSPRGPGNTIY
TRBV6-4,TRBD2,TRBJ2-1,ASSLAANSYNEQF
TRBV4-1,.,TRBJ1-1,ASSQDLPYTEAF
TRBV2,TRBD2,TRBJ2-1,AGCSGDNEQF
TRBV4-1,.,TRBJ1-1,ASSLGPPPFMNTEAF
TRBV19,.,TRBJ2-1,ASNTAGRGPNNEQF
TRBV2,TRBD2,TRBJ2-1,ASRKDGASGRRWNEQF
TRBV2,.,TRBJ1-1,ASNYDVSEAF
TRBV2,.,TRBJ1-1,AGVMNTEAF
TRBV6-6,.,TRBJ2-7,ASSYTSWKGGNEQY